This T cell receptor beta chain was obtained from a study of T cells after yellow fever vaccination. Study-wide findings and caveats: The secondary T-cell response peaked on day 5, not day 15, but was weaker.

The V gene end was trimmed by 0 bases and the J gene end by 4 bases; junction bases not matched to a gene: 5. The CDR3 is 16 residues long. 5'RACE template switching produced TCR cDNA carrying a universal primer site and UMIs. TCRdb used MiXCR to reprocess the 5' RACE reads, holding one entry per CDR3 protein. In the table there are some 350,000 distinct CDR3 sequences, around 10% of which are singletons. A few counts support this clonotype. The antigen remains undetermined. The chain combines TRBV12-3 or TRBV12-4 with TRBJ1-1, with 10 nucleotides matching TRBD1. This sequence was found in a young man who received the YFV17D yellow fever vaccine. The sequencing used PBMCs, collected on the day of the first yellow fever vaccination. CDR3 region: CASSLATGGLVTEAFF. The CDR3 DNA reads as TGTGCCAGCAGTTTAGCGACAGGGGGCTTGGTCACTGAAGCTTTCTTT.